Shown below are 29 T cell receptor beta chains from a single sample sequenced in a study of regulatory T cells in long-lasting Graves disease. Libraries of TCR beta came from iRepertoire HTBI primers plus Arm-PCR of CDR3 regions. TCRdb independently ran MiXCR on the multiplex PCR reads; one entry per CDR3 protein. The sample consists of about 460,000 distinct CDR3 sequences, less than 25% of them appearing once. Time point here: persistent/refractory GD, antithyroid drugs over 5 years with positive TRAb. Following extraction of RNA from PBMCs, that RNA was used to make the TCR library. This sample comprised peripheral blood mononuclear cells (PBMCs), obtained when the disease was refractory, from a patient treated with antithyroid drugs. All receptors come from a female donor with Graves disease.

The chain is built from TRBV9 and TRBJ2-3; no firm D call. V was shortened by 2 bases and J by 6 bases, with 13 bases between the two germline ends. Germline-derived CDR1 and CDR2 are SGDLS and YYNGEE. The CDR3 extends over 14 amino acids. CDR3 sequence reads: CASSVLSKPDTQYF. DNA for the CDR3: TGTGCCAGCAGCGTCCTGAGTAAGCCGGATACGCAGTATTTT.

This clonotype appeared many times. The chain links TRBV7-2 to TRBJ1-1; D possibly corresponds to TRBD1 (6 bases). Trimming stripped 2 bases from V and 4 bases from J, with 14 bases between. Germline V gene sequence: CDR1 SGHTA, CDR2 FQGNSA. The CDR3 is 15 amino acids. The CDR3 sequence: CASSLRWGQSTEAFF. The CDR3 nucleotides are TGTGCCAGCAGCTTAAGATGGGGGCAGAGCACTGAAGCTTTCTTT. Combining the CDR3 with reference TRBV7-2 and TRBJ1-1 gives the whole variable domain GAGVSQSPSNKVTEKGKDVELRCDPISGHTALYWYRQSLGQGLEFLIYFQGNSAPDKSGLPSDRFSAERTGGSVSTLTIQRTQQEDSAVYLCASSLRWGQSTEAFFGQGTRLTVV.

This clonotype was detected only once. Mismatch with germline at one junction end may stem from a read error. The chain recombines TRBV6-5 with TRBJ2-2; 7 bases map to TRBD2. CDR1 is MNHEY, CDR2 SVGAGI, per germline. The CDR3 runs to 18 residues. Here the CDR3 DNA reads TGTGCCAGCAGTTACTCCTGGGGAGGGAGAGCCCTAACCGGGGAGCTATTTTTT. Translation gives CASSYSWGGRALTGELFF.

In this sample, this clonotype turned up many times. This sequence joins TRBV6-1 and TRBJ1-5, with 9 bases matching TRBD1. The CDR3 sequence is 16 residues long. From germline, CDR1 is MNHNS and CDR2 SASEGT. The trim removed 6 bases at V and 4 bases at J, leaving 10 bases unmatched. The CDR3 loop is CASSPRTGVRNQPQHF. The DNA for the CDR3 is TGTGCCAGCAGCCCCCGGACAGGGGTTCGTAATCAGCCCCAGCATTTT.

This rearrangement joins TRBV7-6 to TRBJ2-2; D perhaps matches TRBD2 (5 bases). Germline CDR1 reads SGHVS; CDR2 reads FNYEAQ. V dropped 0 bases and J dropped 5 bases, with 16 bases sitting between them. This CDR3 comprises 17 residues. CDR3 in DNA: TGTGCCAGCAGCTTAGCTTTTGGAAATAGGGAGACCGGGGAGCTGTTTTTT. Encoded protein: CASSLAFGNRETGELFF.

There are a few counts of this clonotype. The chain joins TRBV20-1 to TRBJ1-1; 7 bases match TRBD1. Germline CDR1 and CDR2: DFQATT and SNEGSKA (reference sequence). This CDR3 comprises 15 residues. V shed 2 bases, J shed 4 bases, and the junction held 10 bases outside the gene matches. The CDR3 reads CSARPSGTAGTEAFF. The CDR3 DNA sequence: TGCAGTGCTAGACCCTCCGGGACAGCGGGCACTGAAGCTTTCTTT.

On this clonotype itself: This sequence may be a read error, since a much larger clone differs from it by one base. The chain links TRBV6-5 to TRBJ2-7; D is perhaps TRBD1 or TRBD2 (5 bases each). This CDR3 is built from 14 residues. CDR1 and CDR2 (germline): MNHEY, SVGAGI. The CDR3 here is CASSYFRGSYERYF. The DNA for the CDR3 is TGTGCCAGCAGTTACTTTCGGGGCTCCTACGAGCGGTACTTC.

CDR3 region: CASSSRTSGGTQETQYF. CDR3 nucleotide sequence: TGTGCCAGCAGTTCAAGGACTAGCGGGGGAACACAAGAGACCCAGTACTTC. This rearrangement joins TRBV28 to TRBJ2-5; 13 bases match TRBD2. From germline, CDR1 is MDHEN and CDR2 SYDVKM. The ends lost 4 bases at V and 2 bases at J; junction bases unmatched: 7. The CDR3 covers 17 residues.

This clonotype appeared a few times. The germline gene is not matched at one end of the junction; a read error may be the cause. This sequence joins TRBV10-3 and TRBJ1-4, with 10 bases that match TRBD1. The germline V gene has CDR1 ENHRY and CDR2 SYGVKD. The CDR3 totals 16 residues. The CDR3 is CASSSRRGTGVEKLFF. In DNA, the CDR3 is TGTGCCAGCAGTTCCAGGCGGGGGACAGGGGTTGAAAAACTGTTTTTT.

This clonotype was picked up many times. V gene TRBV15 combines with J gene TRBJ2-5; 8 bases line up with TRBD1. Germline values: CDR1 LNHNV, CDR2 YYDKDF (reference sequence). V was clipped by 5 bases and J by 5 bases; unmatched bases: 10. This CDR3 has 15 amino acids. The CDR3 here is CATSQSGGRKETQYF. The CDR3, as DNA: TGTGCCACCAGCCAATCAGGGGGCCGTAAGGAGACCCAGTACTTC. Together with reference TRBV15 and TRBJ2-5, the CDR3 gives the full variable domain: DAMVIQNPRYQVTQFGKPVTLSCSQTLNHNVMYWYQQKSSQAPKLLFHYYDKDFNNEADTPDNFQSRRPNTSFCFLDIRSPGLGDTAMYLCATSQSGGRKETQYFGPGTRLLVL.

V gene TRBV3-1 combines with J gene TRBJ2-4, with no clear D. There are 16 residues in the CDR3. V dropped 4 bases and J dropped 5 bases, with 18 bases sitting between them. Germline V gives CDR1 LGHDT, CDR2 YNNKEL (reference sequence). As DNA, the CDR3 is TGTGCCAGCAGCCTTGCTCTCGGCGATTGGGAAAACATTCAGTACTTC. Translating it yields CASSLALGDWENIQYF.

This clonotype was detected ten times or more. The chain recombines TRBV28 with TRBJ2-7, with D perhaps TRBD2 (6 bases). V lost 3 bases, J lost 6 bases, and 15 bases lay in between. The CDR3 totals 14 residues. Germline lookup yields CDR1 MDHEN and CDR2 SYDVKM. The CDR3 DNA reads TGTGCCAGCAGTTTTGGGCGGGGAATTAGCGAGCAGTACTTC. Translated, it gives CASSFGRGISEQYF.

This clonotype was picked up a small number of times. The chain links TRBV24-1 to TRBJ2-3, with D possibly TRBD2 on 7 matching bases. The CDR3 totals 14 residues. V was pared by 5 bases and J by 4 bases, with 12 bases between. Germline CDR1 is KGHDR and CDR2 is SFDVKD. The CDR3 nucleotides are TGTGCCACCAGTGCGGGGGAGGGGGCAGATACGCAGTATTTT. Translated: CATSAGEGADTQYF.

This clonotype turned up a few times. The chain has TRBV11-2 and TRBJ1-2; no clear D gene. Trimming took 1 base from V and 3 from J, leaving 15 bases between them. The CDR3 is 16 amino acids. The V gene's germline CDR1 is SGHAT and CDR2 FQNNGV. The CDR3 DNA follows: TGTGCCAGCAGCTTAGGAGACTCGCGGGGTGACTATGGCTACACCTTC. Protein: CASSLGDSRGDYGYTF.

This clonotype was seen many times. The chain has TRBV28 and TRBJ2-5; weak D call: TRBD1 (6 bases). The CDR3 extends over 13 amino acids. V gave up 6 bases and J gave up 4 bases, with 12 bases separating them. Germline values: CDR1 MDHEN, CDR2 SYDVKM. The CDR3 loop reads CASRIQGRETQYF. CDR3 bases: TGTGCCAGCAGGATACAGGGTCGAGAGACCCAGTACTTC.

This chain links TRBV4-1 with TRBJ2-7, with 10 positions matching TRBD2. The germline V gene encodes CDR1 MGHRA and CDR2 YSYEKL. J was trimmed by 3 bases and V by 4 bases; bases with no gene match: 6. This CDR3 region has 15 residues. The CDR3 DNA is TGCGCCAGCAGCCTCCTGACTAGCGGGCGCTACGAGCAGTACTTC. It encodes CASSLLTSGRYEQYF.

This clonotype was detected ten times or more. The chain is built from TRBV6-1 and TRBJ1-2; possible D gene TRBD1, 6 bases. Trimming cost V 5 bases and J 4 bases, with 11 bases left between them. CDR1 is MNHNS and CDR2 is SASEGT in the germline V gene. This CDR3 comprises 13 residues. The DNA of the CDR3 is TGTGCCAGCAGTCCCCTGGACAGCTATGGCTACACCTTC. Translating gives CASSPLDSYGYTF.

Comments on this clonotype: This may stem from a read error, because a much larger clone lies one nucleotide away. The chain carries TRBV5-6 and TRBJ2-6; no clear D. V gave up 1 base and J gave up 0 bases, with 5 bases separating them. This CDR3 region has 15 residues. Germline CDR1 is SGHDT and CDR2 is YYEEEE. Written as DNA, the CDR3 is TGTGCCAGCAGCTTGCCAGTCTCTGGGGCCAACGTCCTGACTTTC. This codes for CASSLPVSGANVLTF.

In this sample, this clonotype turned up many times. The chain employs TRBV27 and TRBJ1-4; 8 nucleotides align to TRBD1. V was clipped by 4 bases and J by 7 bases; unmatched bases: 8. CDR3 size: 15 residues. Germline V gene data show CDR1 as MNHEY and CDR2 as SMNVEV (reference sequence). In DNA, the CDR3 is TGTGCCAGCAGTTCCCTCGGACAGGGTGCTGAAAAACTGTTTTTT. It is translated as CASSSLGQGAEKLFF. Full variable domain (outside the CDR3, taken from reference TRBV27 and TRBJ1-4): EAQVTQNPRYLITVTGKKLTVTCSQNMNHEYMSWYRQDPGLGLRQIYYSMNVEVTDKGDVPEGYKVSRKEKRNFPLILESPSPNQTSLYFCASSSLGQGAEKLFFGSGTQLSVL.

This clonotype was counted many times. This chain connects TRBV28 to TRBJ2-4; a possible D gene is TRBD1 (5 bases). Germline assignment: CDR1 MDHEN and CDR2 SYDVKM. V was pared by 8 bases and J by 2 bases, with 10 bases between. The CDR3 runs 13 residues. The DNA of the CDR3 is TGTGCCAGCGCGGACACACCCAAAAACATTCAGTACTTC. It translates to CASADTPKNIQYF.

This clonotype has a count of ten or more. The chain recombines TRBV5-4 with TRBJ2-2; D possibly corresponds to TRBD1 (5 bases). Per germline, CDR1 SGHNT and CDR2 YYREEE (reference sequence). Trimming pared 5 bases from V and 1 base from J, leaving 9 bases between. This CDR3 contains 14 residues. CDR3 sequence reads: CASSLTENTGELFF. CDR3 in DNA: TGTGCCAGCAGTTTGACAGAGAACACCGGGGAGCTGTTTTTT.

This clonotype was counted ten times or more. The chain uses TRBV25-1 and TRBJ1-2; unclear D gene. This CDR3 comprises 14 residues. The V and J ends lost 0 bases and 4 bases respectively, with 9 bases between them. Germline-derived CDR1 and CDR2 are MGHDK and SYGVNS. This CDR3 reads CASSEYGGLYGYTF. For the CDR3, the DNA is TGTGCCAGCAGTGAATACGGAGGACTCTATGGCTACACCTTC.

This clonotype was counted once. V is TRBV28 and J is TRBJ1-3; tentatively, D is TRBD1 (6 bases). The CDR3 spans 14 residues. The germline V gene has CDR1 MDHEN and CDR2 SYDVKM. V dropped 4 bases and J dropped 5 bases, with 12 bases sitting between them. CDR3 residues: CASSSQGRRNTIYF. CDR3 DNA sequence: TGTGCCAGCAGTTCCCAGGGGCGGCGAAACACCATATATTTT.

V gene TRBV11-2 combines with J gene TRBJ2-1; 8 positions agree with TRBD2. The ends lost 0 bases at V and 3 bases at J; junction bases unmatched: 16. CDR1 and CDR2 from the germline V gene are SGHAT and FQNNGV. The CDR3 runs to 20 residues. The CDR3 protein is CASSLEYAGGMRSSYNEQFF. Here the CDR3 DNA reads TGTGCCAGCAGCTTAGAGTACGCGGGGGGCATGAGAAGTAGCTACAATGAGCAGTTCTTC.

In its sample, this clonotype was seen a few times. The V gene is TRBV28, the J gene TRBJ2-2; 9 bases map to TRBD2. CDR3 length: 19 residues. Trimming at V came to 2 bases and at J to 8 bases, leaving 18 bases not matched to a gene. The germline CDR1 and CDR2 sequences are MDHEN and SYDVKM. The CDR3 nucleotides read TGTGCCAGCAGTTTAGCGTGGCTAGCGGGACCGAAAATGTATGGGGAGCTGTTTTTT. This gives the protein CASSLAWLAGPKMYGELFF.

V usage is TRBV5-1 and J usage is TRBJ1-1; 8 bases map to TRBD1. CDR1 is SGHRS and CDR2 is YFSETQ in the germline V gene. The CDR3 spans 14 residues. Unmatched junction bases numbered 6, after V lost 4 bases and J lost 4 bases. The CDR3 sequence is CASSRTGSSTEAFF. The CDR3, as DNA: TGCGCCAGCAGCAGGACAGGGAGTAGCACTGAAGCTTTCTTT.

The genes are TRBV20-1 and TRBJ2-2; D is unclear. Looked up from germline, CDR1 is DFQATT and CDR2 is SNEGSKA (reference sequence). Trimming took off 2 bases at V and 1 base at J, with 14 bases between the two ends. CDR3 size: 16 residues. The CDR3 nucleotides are TGCAGTGCTAGATCGGAGCTTCTCTGGAACACCGGGGAGCTGTTTTTT. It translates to CSARSELLWNTGELFF.

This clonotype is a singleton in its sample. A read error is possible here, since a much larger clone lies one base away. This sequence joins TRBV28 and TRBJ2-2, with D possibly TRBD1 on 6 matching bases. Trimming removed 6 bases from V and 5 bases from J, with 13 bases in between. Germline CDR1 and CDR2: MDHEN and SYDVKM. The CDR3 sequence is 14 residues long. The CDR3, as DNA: TGTGCCAGCAGCACAGGGAGTGGGACCGGGGAGCTGTTTTTT. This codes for CASSTGSGTGELFF.

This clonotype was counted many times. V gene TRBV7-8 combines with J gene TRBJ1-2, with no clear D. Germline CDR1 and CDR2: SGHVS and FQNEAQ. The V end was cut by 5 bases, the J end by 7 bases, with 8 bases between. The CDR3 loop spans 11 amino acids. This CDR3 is CASSAYGGYTF. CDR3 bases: TGTGCCAGCAGCGCCTATGGTGGCTACACCTTC. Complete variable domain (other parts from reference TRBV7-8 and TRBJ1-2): GAGVSQSPRYKVAKRGQDVALRCDPISGHVSLFWYQQALGQGPEFLTYFQNEAQLDKSGLPSDRFFAERPEGSVSTLKIQRTQQEDSAVYLCASSAYGGYTFGSGTRLTVV.